This T cell receptor beta chain was sequenced for a study of T cells expressing NK-cell markers. Study conclusions and caveats: Among CD8+ T cells from several donors, dominant NKG2C+ clonotypes accounted for roughly 1.0-7.0%.

Comments on this clonotype: The antigen is undetermined.

TCR beta cDNA was made by 5'RACE template switching with UMIs. After re-calling the 5' RACE reads, TCRdb lists one entry per CDR3 protein, DNA absent. The sample has approximately 380,000 distinct CDR3 sequences. Germline V CDR1 and CDR2: LNHNV, YYDKDF (reference sequence). CDR3 length equals 15 residues. Sequencing was performed on blood T cells: a sorted CD56 or NKG2C T cell subset, CD4+ or CD8+ T cells, or bulk PBMC T cells (not recorded which). This TCR was sampled from a man aged 18 to 69 in good health. The rearrangement links TRBV15 to TRBJ2-1; TCRdb indicates TRBD2, and absent DNA this call remains unverified. Here the CDR3 reads CATNPRTSGGGEQFF.